The text below deals with one T cell receptor (beta chain). Which antigen it targets is not known. One base away there is no much larger clone; base qualities are not given. These data come from a study of identical twins' blood T cells (dated by TCRdb to the early 2010s). Context from the whole study: The approximately 12 libraries, six for the alpha chain and six for the beta chain, together yielded 45 million to 50 million Illumina reads. The study compared TCR alpha and beta chain repertoires of three pairs of monozygous twins using next-generation sequencing to assess genetic influence on repertoire formation.

Donors were six healthy women forming three monozygous twin pairs. All three twin pairs had been reared together, and it was thought likely that the same infectious agents and vaccines had been met by these twin pairs. TCR cDNA libraries were prepared from RNA that had been isolated from peripheral blood mononuclear cells. Receptor libraries were prepared by 5' RACE. For sequencing, an Illumina Genome Analyzer IIx was employed. RNA-based TCR cDNA libraries were prepared by a previously described protocol with several modifications. To prevent cross-contamination, sample-specific barcodes were added to both ends of each TCR cDNA library during cDNA synthesis and amplification. The authors' analysis ran thus. Each library contained roughly 2.2 to 4 million CDR3-containing reads, and somewhere between about 100,000 and nearly 550,000 clonotypes were identified for each individual. Reads carrying improper barcode index combinations were removed, after which the MiTCR software was used to build a cloneset for each library. While assembling CDR3 clonotypes, MiTCR filtered or rescued low-quality reads and corrected PCR and sequencing errors. Artificial out-of-frame clonotypes were mapped to in-frame sequences, with one indel allowed in the CDR3, and then removed. Similarity in V and J gene usage between donors was calculated as the Jensen-Shannon divergence divided by the mean entropy. Using fastp at Q25 and MiXCR, TCRdb reprocessed the public reads and kept productive beta chains. Records with the same CDR3 protein are collapsed into one entry carrying the most frequent genes and DNA. These V and J calls rely on TCRdb rather than the paper's analysis. This sample comprises 350,000 to 450,000 distinct CDR3 sequences, about 28% of them detected only once. The biggest ten clones account for 5.5% to 6.5% of the sample.

General study outcomes and caveats: The number of CDR3 clonotypes shared between two donors was mainly determined by the product of the cloneset sizes of the two donors, and no clear deviation from this trend was shown by twins. V gene usage was reported to be markedly more similar within twin pairs than between unrelated donors, even among non-selected out-of-frame TCRbeta clonotypes. Environmental influences could not be excluded as an explanation for twin similarity, since twins were reared together. Among the most abundant TCRbeta clonotypes, every donor shared more CDR3 sequences with her own twin than with unrelated donors. The proposed role of the TCRalpha J segment in MHC recognition during thymic selection was stated to require validation by independent studies.

Including the terminal cysteine and phenylalanine, the CDR3 comprises 14 residues. The DNA shown is the 42-base CDR3, in frame from base 1. The junction shows trimming of 3 bases on V and 5 bases on J, plus 13 bases between the germline ends. The receptor comes from a woman aged 18-50 years in good health. The chain links TRBV12-3 or TRBV12-4 with TRBJ1-2; a confident D gene designation cannot be given. The sequenced sample was PBMCs. At the DNA level, the sequence is TGTGCCAGCAGTTTGGTTGACGCGGGATATGGCTACACCTTC. Its product reads: CASSLVDAGYGYTF.